This section outlines one T cell receptor beta chain sequence together with its context. The study ran its PCR with 60 Vbeta and 13 Jbeta primers. Clones were sequenced by immunoSEQ multiplex PCR, and TCRdb holds only the in-frame ones, with some missing. The table lists 85,000 to 100,000 clones, 65% to 80% of them singletons, with more than 7% in the top ten. This sample is part of a study of cytomegalovirus exposure and HLA in healthy donors. V dropped 0 bases and J dropped 5; count of bases not matched to a gene: 6. Germline-derived CDR1 and CDR2 are SGDLS and YYNGEE. This CDR3 region has 16 residues.

This TCR was recovered from a human donor in good health. V and J are TRBV9 and TRBJ2-7; TRBD1 aligns across 12 bases. The sequenced sample consisted of PBMCs. CDR3 residues: CASSVAIGTGGDEQYF. The CDR3 nucleotides are TGTGCCAGCAGCGTAGCTATCGGGACAGGGGGCGACGAGCAGTACTTC. Combining the CDR3 with reference TRBV9 and TRBJ2-7 gives the whole variable domain DSGVTQTPKHLITATGQRVTLRCSPRSGDLSVYWYQQSLDQGLQFLIQYYNGEERAKGNILERFSAQQFPDLHSELNLSSLELGDSALYFCASSVAIGTGGDEQYFGPGTRLTVT.